This TCR beta chain originates from a study of CD8+ T cells in alopecia areata. Notes on the study in general: TCR sharing was clearer in mice than between patients, perhaps partly owing to patient HLA diversity. Scalp sample sequencing also detects resident alphabeta T cells of normal skin. Relative to normal scalp, lesional scalp, especially alopecia totalis/universalis, showed higher clonality.

Points on this clone: Its target is not known.

In each case, RNA was isolated and then reverse transcribed into cDNA as the sequencing template. TCRdb's table, derived via immunoSEQ multiplex PCR, lists solely in-frame clones and lacks some. The sample carries 140,000 or so clones, roughly 60% recorded once. Germline trimming cut 4 bases from V and 2 bases from J; bases unmatched to any gene: 8. The CDR3 consists of 17 residues. Germline V gives CDR1 SGHTA, CDR2 FQGNSA. Sequencing was carried out using CD8+ T cells sorted from blood. The genes are TRBV7-2 and TRBJ2-5; TRBD2 matches at 12 bases. The origin of this receptor is a human donor in good health. CDR3 sequence reads: CASSSGLAGNLQETQYF. As DNA, the CDR3 is TGTGCCAGCAGCTCCGGACTAGCGGGGAACTTGCAAGAGACCCAGTACTTC.